This TCR beta chain was captured by sequencing in a study of identical twins. Study results and limitations: There was an excess of low generation probability in the out-of-frame alpha sequences that twins shared.

The CDR3 consists of 14 residues. Trimming stripped 1 base from V and 3 bases from J, with 12 bases between. CDR1 is DFQATT and CDR2 is SNEGSKA in the germline V gene (reference sequence). TCRdb analysed the 5' RACE reads with MiXCR anew, one entry per CDR3 protein. The sample consists of 1.5 million to 2 million distinct CDR3 sequences, under 35% of them appearing once. In its sample, this clonotype was seen once. Its antigen is still unknown. The V gene is TRBV20-1, the J gene TRBJ1-1; D may be TRBD1 (5 bases). This sequence was found in a newborn girl in good health. The specimen was cord blood. Here the CDR3 reads CSARGPSGYTEAFF. The CDR3, as DNA: TGCAGTGCTAGAGGGCCCTCAGGGTACACTGAAGCTTTCTTT.